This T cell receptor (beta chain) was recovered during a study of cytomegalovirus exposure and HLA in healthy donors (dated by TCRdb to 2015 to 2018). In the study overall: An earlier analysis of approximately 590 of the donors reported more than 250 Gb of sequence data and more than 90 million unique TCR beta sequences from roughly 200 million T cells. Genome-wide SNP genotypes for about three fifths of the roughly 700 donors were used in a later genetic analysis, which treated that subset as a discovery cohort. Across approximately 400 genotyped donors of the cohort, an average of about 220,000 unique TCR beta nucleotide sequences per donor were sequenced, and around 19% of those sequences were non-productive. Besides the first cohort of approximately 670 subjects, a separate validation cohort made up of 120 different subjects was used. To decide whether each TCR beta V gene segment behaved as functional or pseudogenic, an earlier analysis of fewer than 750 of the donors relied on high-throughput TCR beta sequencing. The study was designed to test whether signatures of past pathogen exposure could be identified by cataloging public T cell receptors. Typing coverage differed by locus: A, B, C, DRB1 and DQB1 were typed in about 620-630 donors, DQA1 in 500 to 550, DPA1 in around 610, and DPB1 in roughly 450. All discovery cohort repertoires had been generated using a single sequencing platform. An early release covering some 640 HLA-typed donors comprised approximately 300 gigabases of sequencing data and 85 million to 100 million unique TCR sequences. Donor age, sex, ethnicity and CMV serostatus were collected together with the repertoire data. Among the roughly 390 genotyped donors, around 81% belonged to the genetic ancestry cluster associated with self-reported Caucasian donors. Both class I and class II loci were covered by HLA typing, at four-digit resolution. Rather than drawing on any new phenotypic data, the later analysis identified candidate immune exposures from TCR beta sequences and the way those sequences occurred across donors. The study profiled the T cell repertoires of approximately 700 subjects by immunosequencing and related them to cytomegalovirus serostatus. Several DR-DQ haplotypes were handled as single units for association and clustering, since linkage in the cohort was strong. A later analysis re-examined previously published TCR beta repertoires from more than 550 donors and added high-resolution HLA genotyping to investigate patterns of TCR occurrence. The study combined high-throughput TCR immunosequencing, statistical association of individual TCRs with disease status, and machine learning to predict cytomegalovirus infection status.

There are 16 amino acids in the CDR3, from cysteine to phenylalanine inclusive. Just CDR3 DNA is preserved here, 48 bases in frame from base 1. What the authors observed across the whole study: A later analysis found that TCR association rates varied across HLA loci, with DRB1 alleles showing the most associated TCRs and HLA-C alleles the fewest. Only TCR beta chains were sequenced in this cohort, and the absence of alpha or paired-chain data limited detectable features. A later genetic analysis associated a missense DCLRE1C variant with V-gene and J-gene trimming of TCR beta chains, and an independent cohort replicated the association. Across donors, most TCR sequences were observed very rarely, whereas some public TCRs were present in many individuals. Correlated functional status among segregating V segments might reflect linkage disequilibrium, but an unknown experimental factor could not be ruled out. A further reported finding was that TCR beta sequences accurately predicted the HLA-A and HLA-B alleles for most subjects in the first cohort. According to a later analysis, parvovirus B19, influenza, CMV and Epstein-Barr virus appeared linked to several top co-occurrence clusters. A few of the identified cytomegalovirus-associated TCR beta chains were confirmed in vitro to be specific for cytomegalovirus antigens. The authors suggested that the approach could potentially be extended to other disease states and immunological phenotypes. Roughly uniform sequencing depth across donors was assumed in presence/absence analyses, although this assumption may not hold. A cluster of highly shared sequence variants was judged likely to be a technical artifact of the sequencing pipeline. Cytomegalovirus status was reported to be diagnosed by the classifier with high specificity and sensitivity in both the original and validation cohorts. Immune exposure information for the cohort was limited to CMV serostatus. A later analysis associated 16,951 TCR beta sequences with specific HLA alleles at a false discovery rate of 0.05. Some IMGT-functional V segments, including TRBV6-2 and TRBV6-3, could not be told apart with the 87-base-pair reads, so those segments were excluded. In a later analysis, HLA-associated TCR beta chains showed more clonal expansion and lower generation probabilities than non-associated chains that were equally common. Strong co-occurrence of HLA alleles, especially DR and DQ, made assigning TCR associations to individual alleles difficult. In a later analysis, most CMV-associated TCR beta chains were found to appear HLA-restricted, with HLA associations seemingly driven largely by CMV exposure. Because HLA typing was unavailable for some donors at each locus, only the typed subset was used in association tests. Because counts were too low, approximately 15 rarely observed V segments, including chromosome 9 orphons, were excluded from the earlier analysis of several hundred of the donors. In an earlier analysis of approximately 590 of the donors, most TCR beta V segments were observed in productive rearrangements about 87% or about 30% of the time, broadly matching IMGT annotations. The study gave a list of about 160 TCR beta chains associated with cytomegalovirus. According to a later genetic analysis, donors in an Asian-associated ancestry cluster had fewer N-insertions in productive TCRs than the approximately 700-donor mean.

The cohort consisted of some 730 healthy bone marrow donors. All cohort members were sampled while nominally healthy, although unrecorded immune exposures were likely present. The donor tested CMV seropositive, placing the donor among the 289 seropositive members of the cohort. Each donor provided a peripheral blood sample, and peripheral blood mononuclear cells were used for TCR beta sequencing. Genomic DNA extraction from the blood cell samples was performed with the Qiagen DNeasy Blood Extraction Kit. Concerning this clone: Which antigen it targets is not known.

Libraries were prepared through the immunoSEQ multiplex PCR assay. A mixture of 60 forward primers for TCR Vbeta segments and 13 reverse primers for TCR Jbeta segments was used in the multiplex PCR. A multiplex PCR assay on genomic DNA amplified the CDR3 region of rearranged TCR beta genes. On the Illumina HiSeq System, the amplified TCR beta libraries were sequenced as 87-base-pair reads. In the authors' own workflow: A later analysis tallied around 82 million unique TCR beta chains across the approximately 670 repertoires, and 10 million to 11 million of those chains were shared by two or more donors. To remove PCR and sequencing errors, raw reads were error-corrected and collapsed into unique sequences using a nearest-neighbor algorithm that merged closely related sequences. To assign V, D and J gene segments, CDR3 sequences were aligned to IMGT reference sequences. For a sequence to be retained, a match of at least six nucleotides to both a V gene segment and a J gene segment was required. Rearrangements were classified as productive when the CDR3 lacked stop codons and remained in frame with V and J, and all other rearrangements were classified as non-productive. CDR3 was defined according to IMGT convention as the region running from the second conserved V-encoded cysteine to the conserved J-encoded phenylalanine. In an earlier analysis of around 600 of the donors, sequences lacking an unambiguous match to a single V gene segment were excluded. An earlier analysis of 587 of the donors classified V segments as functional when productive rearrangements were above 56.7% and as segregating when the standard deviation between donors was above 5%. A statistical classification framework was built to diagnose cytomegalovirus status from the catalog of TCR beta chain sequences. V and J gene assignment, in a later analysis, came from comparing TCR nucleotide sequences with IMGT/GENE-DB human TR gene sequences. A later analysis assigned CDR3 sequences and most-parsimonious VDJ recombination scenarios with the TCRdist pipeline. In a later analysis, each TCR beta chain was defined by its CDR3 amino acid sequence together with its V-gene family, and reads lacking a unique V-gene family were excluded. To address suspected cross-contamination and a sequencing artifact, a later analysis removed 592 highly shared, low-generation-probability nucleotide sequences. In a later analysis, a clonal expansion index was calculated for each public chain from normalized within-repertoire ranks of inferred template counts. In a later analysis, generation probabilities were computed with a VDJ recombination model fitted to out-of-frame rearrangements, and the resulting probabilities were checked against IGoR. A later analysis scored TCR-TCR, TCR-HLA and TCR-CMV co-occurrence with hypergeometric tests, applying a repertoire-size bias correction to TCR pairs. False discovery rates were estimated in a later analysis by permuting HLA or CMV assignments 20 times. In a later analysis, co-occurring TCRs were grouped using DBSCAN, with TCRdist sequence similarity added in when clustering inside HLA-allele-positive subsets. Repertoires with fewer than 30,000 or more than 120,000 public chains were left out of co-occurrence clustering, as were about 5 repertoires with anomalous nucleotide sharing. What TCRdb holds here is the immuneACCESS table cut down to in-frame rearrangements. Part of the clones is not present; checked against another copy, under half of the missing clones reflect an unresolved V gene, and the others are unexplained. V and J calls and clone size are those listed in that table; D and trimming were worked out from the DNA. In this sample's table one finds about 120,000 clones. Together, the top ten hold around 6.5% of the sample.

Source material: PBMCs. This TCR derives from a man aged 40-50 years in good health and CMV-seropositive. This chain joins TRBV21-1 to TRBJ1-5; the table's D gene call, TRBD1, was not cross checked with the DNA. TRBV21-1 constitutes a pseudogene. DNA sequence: TGTGCCAGCAGCCCCCGCAGGGGGCAAGGCAATCAGCCCCAGCATTTT. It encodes CASSPRRGQGNQPQHF.